These T cell receptor beta chains were read from a single sample in a study of T-cell memory formation after mild COVID-19. In TCRdb, the 5' RACE reads were re-called with MiXCR into one record per CDR3 protein. There are about 180,000 distinct CDR3 sequences in the sample; 18% occur only once, and 3.5% to 5% lies in the top ten. Sequencing input: PBMCs or a T cell subset sorted from them (not recorded which). The receptors shown here come from a man younger than 35 who had mild COVID-19 (a few samples of this study predate the infection). Cell type and time point are not known. The CDR3 runs from the conserved cysteine through the conserved F or W. D genes are given only for firm matches. Not all rows give a size; the values are once, few, many and, for expanded clones, a class.

D: -; V: TRBV20-1; J: TRBJ2-7; size: -; DNA: TGCAGTGCTAGGGGCTACGGCTCCGAGCAGTACTTC; CDR3: CSARGYGSEQYF
D: -; V: TRBV27; J: TRBJ2-7; size: -; DNA: TGTGCCAGCAGCCAAGGGGTTCCGTCCTACGAGCAGTACTTC; CDR3: CASSQGVPSYEQYF
D: TRBD2; V: TRBV7-2; J: TRBJ2-3; size: few; DNA: TGTGCCAGCAGCTTAGTTGGACTAGGGACAGATACGCAGTATTTT; CDR3: CASSLVGLGTDTQYF
D: -; V: TRBV29-1; J: TRBJ2-4; size: -; DNA: TGCAGCGTTGTAGGCCTAGCCAAAAACATTCAGTACTTC; CDR3: CSVVGLAKNIQYF
D: -; V: TRBV7-2; J: TRBJ1-5; size: few; DNA: TGTGCCAGCAGCTTAGGCTGGGAGTATAGCAATCAGCCCCAGCATTTT; CDR3: CASSLGWEYSNQPQHF
D: -; V: TRBV5-6; J: TRBJ1-4; size: -; DNA: TGTGCCAGCAGCTCCACGCCAGGGGAAGGAGAAAAACTGTTTTTT; CDR3: CASSSTPGEGEKLFF
D: TRBD1; V: TRBV20-1; J: TRBJ1-2; size: -; DNA: TGCAGTGCTAGACCAATGGGGGGACAGATTTTCGCCTACACCTTC; CDR3: CSARPMGGQIFAYTF
D: -; V: TRBV5-6; J: TRBJ2-3; size: -; DNA: TGTGCCAGCGTCCCGGGGGGCGTGTTAACAGATACGCAGTATTTT; CDR3: CASVPGGVLTDTQYF
D: -; V: TRBV4-1; J: TRBJ1-5; size: -; DNA: TGCGCCAGCAGCGGAGTGGGGCAGCCCCAGCATTTT; CDR3: CASSGVGQPQHF
D: -; V: TRBV12-3/TRBV12-4; J: TRBJ2-7; size: few; DNA: TGTGCCAGCAGTACCAACTACGAGCAGTACTTC; CDR3: CASSTNYEQYF
D: -; V: TRBV5-1; J: TRBJ2-2; size: few; DNA: TGCGCCAGCAGCTCAGAGGGAGGTAACACCGGGGAGCTGTTTTTT; CDR3: CASSSEGGNTGELFF
D: -; V: TRBV4-3; J: TRBJ1-6; size: -; DNA: TGCGCCAGCAGCCAAGCAGGGTCGGCCGTCTATTCACCCCTCCACTTT; CDR3: CASSQAGSAVYSPLHF
D: -; V: TRBV12-3/TRBV12-4; J: TRBJ2-1; size: few; DNA: TGTGCCAGCAGTTTAGGGCGCTTCAGGGAGTTCTTC; CDR3: CASSLGRFREFF
D: -; V: TRBV5-6; J: TRBJ1-5; size: few; DNA: TGTGCCAGCAGCTTGCGAGGTAGCAATCAGCCCCAGCATTTT; CDR3: CASSLRGSNQPQHF
D: -; V: TRBV9; J: TRBJ1-1; size: -; DNA: TGTGCCAGCAGCGAGAGAATGAACACTGAAGCTTTCTTT; CDR3: CASSERMNTEAFF
D: -; V: TRBV6-2/TRBV6-3; J: TRBJ1-2; size: -; DNA: TGTGCCAGCAGCTACAGTTTTCCCCAACGGCTCTATGGCTACACCTTC; CDR3: CASSYSFPQRLYGYTF
D: -; V: TRBV6-5; J: TRBJ1-2; size: few; DNA: TGTGCCAGCAGTTACTCACTTTCTCGAGGGAACTATGGCTACACCTTC; CDR3: CASSYSLSRGNYGYTF
D: TRBD1; V: TRBV7-9; J: TRBJ1-2; size: -; DNA: TGTGCCAGCAGCTTAGGGGAGCCGGGACAGAACTATGGCTACACCTTC; CDR3: CASSLGEPGQNYGYTF
D: -; V: TRBV6-6; J: TRBJ1-1; size: few; DNA: TGTGCCAGCAGTTACCAGGTTGCGGGGACTGAAGCTTTCTTT; CDR3: CASSYQVAGTEAFF
D: TRBD1; V: TRBV7-8; J: TRBJ1-5; size: -; DNA: TGTGCCAGCGGCGGACAGGGGAGCAATCAGCCCCAGCATTTT; CDR3: CASGGQGSNQPQHF
D: -; V: TRBV12-3/TRBV12-4; J: TRBJ1-4; size: -; DNA: TGTGCCAGCAGCCCAAGTAGGGGGTTCCATGAAAAACTGTTTTTT; CDR3: CASSPSRGFHEKLFF
D: -; V: TRBV9; J: TRBJ1-2; size: -; DNA: TGTGCCAGCAGCCCTAACCCCGGGGGGCAGAACTATGGCTACACCTTC; CDR3: CASSPNPGGQNYGYTF
D: -; V: TRBV19; J: TRBJ2-1; size: -; DNA: TGTGCTACGACAGGCTACTCCTACAATGAGCAGTTCTTC; CDR3: CATTGYSYNEQFF
D: -; V: TRBV15; J: TRBJ1-5; size: few; DNA: TGTGCCACCAGCAGGGTCGTAGGGGCCGACCAGCCCCAGCATTTT; CDR3: CATSRVVGADQPQHF
D: TRBD2; V: TRBV7-2; J: TRBJ2-1; size: -; DNA: TGTGCCAGCAGCACTAGCGGGGGGGCAGGTGAGCAGTTCTTC; CDR3: CASSTSGGAGEQFF
D: TRBD1; V: TRBV12-3/TRBV12-4; J: TRBJ2-7; size: few; DNA: TGTGCCAGCAGTTTCCAGGGGGCCAGGTACGAGCAGTACTTC; CDR3: CASSFQGARYEQYF
D: -; V: TRBV28; J: TRBJ1-6; size: few; DNA: TGTGCCAGCAGTTCCGGGCAGGGCCCATCACCCCTCCACTTT; CDR3: CASSSGQGPSPLHF
D: -; V: TRBV7-2; J: TRBJ2-3; size: few; DNA: TGTGCCAGCACCTCTAGGGTACACAGCACAGATACGCAGTATTTT; CDR3: CASTSRVHSTDTQYF
D: TRBD1; V: TRBV6-5; J: TRBJ2-7; size: few; DNA: TGTGCCAGCAGACCGGGACAGGGGGCGCGGGAGCAGTACTTC; CDR3: CASRPGQGAREQYF